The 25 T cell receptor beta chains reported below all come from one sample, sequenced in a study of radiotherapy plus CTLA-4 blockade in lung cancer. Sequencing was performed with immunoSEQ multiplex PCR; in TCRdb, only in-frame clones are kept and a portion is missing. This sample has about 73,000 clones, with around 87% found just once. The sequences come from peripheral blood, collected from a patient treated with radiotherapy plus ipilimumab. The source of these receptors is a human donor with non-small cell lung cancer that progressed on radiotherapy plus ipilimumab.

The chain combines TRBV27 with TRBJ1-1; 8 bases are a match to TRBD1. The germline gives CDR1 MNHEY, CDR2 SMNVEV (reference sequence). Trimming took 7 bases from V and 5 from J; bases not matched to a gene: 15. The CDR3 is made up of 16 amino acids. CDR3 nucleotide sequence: TGTGCCAGCATGAGGGGGGCAGGGGGCGTAAATACTGAAGCTTTCTTT. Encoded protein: CASMRGAGGVNTEAFF.

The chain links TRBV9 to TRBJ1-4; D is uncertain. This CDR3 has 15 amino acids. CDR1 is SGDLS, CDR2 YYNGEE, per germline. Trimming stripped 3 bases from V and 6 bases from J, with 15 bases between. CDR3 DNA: TGTGCCAGCAGCGAAGGTGGGTGGCAGGATGAAAAACTGTTTTTT. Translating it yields CASSEGGWQDEKLFF.

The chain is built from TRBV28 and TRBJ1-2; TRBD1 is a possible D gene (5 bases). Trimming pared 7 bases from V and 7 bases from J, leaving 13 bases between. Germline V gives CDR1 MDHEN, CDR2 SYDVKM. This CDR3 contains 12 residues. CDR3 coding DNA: TGTGCCAGCACTAATCCGGGACTTGGCTACACCTTC. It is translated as CASTNPGLGYTF.

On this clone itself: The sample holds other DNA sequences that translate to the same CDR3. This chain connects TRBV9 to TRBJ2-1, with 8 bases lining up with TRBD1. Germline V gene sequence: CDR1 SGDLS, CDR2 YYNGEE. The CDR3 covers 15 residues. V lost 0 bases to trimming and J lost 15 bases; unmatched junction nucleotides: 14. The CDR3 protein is CASSVGQGWSWALFF. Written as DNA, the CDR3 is TGTGCCAGCAGCGTAGGACAGGGGTGGTCTTGGGCACTGTTCTTC.

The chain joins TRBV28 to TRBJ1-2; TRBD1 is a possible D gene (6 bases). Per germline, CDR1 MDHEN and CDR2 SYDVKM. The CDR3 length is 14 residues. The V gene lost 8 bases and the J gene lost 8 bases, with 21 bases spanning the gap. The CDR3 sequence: CASGRQEVSWGYTF. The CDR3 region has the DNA TGTGCCAGCGGGAGACAGGAAGTTTCTTGGGGCTACACCTTC.

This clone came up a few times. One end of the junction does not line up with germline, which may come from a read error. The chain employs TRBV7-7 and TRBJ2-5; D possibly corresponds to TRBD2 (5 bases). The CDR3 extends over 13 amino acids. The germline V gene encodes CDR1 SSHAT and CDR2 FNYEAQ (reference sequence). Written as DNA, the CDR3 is TGTGCTAGCAGCTTAGCGTTTGGAGAGACCCAGTACTTC. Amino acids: CASSLAFGETQYF.

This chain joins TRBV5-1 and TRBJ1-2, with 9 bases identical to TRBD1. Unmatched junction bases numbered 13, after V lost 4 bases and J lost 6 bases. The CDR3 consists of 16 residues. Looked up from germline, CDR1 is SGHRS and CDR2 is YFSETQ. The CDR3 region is CASSTRDSGQGHGYTF. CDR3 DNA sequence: TGCGCCAGCAGCACCAGGGACTCGGGACAGGGTCATGGCTACACCTTC. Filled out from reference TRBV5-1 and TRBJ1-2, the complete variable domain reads KAGVTQTPRYLIKTRGQQVTLSCSPISGHRSVSWYQQTPGQGLQFLFEYFSETQRNKGNFPGRFSGRQFSNSRSEMNVSTLELGDSALYLCASSTRDSGQGHGYTFGSGTRLTVV.

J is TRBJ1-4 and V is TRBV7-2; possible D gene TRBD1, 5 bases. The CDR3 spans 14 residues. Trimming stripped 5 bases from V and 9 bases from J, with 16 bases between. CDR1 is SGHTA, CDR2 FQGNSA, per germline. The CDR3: CASSRRDRDQKLFF. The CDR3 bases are TGTGCCAGCAGCCGAAGGGACCGCGATCAAAAACTGTTTTTT.

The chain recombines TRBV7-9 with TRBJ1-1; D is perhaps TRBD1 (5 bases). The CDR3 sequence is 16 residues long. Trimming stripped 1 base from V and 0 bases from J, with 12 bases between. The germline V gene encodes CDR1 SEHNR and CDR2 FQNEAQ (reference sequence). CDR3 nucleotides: TGTGCCAGCAGCTTAGGGGACTACGGTTTGAACACTGAAGCTTTCTTT. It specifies CASSLGDYGLNTEAFF.

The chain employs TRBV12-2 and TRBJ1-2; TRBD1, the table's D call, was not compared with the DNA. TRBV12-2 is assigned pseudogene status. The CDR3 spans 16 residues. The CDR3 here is CASRLAGGTGGYGYTF. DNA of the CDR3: TGTGCAAGTCGCTTAGCGGGTGGGACAGGGGGCTATGGCTACACCTTC.

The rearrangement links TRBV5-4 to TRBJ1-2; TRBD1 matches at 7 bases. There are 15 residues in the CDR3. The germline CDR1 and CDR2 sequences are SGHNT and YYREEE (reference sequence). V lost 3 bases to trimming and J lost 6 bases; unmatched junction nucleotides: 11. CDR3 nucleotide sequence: TGTGCCAGCAGCTCGGGACAGTTAGGTGTGAATGGCTACACCTTC. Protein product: CASSSGQLGVNGYTF.

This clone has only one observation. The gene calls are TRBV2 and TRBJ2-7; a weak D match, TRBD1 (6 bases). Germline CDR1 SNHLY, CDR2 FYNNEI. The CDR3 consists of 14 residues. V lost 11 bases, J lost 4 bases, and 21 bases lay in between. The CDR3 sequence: CASQRDTDTYEQYF. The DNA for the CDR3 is TGTGCCTCGCAACGGGACACGGATACTTACGAGCAGTACTTC.

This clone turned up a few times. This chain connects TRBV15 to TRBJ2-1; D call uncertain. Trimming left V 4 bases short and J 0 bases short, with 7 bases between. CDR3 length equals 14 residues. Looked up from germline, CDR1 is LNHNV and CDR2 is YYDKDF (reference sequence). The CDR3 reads CATSKFGSYNEQFF. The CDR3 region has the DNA TGTGCCACCAGCAAGTTCGGCTCCTACAATGAGCAGTTCTTC.

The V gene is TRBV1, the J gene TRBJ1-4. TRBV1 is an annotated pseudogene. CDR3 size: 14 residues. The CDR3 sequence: CTSSQEEGGEKLFF. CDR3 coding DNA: TGCACCAGCAGCCAAGAAGAAGGCGGGGAAAAACTGTTTTTT.

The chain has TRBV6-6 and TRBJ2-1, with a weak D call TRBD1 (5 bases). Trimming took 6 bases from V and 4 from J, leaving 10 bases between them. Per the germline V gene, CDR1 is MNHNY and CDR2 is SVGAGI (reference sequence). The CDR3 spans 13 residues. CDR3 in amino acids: CASSYDSYNEQFF. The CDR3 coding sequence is TGTGCCAGCAGCTACGACAGTTACAATGAGCAGTTCTTC.

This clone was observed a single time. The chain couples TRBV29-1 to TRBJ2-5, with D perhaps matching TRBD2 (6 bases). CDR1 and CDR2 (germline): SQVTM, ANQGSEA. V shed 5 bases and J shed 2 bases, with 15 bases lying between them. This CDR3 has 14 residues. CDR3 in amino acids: CSVIDGSGQETQYF. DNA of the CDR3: TGCAGCGTTATCGACGGGAGTGGACAAGAGACCCAGTACTTC.

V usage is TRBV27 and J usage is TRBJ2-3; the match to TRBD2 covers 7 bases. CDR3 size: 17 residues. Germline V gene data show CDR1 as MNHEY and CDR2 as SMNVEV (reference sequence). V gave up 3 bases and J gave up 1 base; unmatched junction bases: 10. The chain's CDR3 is CASSFPSDAGGTDTQYF. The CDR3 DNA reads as TGTGCCAGCAGTTTCCCCTCTGATGCGGGGGGCACAGATACGCAGTATTTT.

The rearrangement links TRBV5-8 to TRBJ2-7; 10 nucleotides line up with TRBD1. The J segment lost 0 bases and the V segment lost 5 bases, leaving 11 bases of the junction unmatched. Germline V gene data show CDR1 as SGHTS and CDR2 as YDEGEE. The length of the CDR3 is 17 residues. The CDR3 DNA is TGTGCCAGCAGAGACAGAAGACAGGGGGCTAGCTCCTACGAGCAGTACTTC. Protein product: CASRDRRQGASSYEQYF.

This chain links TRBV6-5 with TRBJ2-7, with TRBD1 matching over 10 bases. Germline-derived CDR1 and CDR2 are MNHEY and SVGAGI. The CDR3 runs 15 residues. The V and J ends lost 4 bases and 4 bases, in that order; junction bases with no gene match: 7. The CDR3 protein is CASSFGTGEFYEQYV. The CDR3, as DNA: TGTGCCAGCAGTTTCGGGACAGGGGAGTTTTACGAGCAGTACGTC.

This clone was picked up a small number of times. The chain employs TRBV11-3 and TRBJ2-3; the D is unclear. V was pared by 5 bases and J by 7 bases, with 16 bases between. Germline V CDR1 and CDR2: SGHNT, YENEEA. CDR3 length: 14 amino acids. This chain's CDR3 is CASSPPVGVNTQYF. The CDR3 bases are TGTGCCAGCAGCCCCCCCGTTGGGGTTAATACGCAGTATTTT.

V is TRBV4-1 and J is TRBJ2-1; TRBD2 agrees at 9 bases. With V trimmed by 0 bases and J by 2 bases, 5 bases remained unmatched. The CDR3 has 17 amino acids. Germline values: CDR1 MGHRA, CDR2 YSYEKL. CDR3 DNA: TGCGCCAGCAGCCAAGATCCGCTAGCGGGAACCTACAATGAGCAGTTCTTC. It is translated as CASSQDPLAGTYNEQFF.

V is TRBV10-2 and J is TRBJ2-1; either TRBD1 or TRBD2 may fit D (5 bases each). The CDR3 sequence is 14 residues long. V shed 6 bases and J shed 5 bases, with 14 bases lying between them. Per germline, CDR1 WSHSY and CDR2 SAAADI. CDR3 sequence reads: CASSETGTHNEQFF. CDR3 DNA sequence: TGCGCCAGCAGCGAAACCGGGACCCACAATGAGCAGTTCTTC.

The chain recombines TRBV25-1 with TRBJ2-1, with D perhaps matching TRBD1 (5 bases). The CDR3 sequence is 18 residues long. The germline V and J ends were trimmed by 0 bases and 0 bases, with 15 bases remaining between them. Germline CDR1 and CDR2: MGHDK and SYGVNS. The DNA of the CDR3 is TGTGCCAGCAGTGAATACCAGCAGCTCAGGGCCTCCTACAATGAGCAGTTCTTC. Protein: CASSEYQQLRASYNEQFF.

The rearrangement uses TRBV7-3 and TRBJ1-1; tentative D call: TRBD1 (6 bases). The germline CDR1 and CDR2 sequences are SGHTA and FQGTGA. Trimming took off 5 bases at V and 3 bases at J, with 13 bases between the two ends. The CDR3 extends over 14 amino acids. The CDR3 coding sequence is TGTGCCAGCAGCCTAAATCGACAGGACACTGAAGCTTTCTTT. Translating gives CASSLNRQDTEAFF.

In nucleotides, the CDR3 is TGTGCCACCTGTCGGGAGGGGGCATTCTATGGCTACACCTTC. Amino acids: CATCREGAFYGYTF. The rearrangement uses TRBV6-5 and TRBJ1-2, with 7 bases fitting TRBD1. The germline gives CDR1 MNHEY, CDR2 SVGAGI. CDR3 length: 14 residues. V was pared by 10 bases and J by 4 bases, with 12 bases of the junction left unmatched.